One and the same sample provided the 3 T cell receptor beta chains below, sequenced in a study of T-cell reconstitution after alpha-beta-depleted transplantation in children. Preparation of the TCRbeta library used unique molecular identifiers. In TCRdb, the PCR reads were re-called with MiXCR into one record per CDR3 protein. The sample holds approximately 1,000,000 distinct CDR3 sequences; about 26% are singletons and the top ten take 28%. The material sequenced was PBMCs, mostly from graft donor cells, taken 360 days after TCRalphabeta/CD19-depleted stem cell transplant. Receptors originate from a boy in the first two years of life who had a stem cell transplant for SCID, so the T cells may come from the graft donor.

This clonotype was seen a handful of times. The chain is built from TRBV5-1 and TRBJ1-1; D gene ambiguous. The V end was cut by 0 bases, the J end by 3 bases, with 15 bases between. CDR1 SGHRS and CDR2 YFSETQ come from the germline V gene. The CDR3 has 16 residues. The CDR3 here is CASSLVRSMSDTEAFF. DNA of the CDR3: TGCGCCAGCAGCTTGGTGAGGTCGATGTCAGACACTGAAGCTTTCTTT.

This clonotype was found a few times. The V and J genes are TRBV12-5 and TRBJ2-5, with D perhaps TRBD1 (6 bases). There are 13 residues in the CDR3. V lost 6 bases and J 12 bases, leaving 20 bases between the germline ends. Germline loops: CDR1 LGHNT, CDR2 FRNRAP. CDR3 sequence reads: CASGTAMGHHEYF. The CDR3 DNA reads TGTGCTAGTGGCACCGCTATGGGACACCACGAGTACTTC.

The rearrangement joins TRBV30 to TRBJ2-3, with TRBD2 identical over 10 bases. Losses at the gene ends were 5 bases for V and 5 bases for J; bases not matched to a gene: 13. This CDR3 contains 16 residues. Germline V gene lookup returns CDR1 GTSNPN and CDR2 SVGIG (reference sequence). The CDR3 DNA reads TGTGCCTGGTCCCGAAAAACTAGCGGGGCGATAGATACGCAGTATTTT. Its protein is CAWSRKTSGAIDTQYF.